These 26 T cell receptor beta chains were sequenced from one sample in a study of human T cells and chemical hapten exposure. One entry per CDR3 protein results from TCRdb running MiXCR on the RACE reads. The table includes approximately 90,000 distinct CDR3 sequences, 6.5% to 10% detected once. Regarding time point: pre-sensitization, week 0. Described treatment: therapeutic diphenylcyclopropenone sensitization with weekly scalp DPC. The sample in question was whole blood, obtained in connection with sensitization to the hapten diphenylcyclopropenone (DPC). The receptor source for this set is a man between 40 and 49 years old with alopecia areata. Some clones in this sample may be carry-over from other donors' samples.

V usage is TRBV6-5 and J usage is TRBJ1-6, with unresolved D. Trimming left V 4 bases short and J 8 bases short, with 9 bases between. The CDR3 runs to 13 residues. Looked up from germline, CDR1 is MNHEY and CDR2 is SVGAGI. This CDR3 is CASSSWTDSPLHF. For the CDR3, the DNA is TGTGCCAGCAGTTCCTGGACGGATTCACCCCTCCACTTT.

This clonotype was seen more than once but under ten times. The CDR3 loop is CASSWRSGTLNEQFF. For the CDR3, the DNA is TGTGCCAGCAGTTGGAGGAGCGGGACCCTCAATGAGCAGTTCTTC. The rearrangement uses TRBV5-4 and TRBJ2-1; 7 bases line up with TRBD2. The germline V gene encodes CDR1 SGHNT and CDR2 YYREEE (reference sequence). The CDR3 covers 15 residues. Trimming cost V 5 bases and J 6 bases; bases outside gene matches: 11.

This chain uses TRBV7-9 with TRBJ2-5; 7 positions agree with TRBD2. The CDR3 extends over 17 amino acids. With 10 bases clipped from V and 2 bases from J, the junction kept 19 bases outside the gene matches. Per the germline V gene, CDR1 is SEHNR and CDR2 is FQNEAQ (reference sequence). The CDR3, as DNA: TGTGCCACCAACTTCGGAGGGCGGGAGACGGGTCAAGAGACCCAGTACTTC. Translating gives CATNFGGRETGQETQYF.

This chain connects TRBV5-1 to TRBJ2-2; 7 positions agree with TRBD2. Per germline, CDR1 SGHRS and CDR2 YFSETQ. The CDR3 length is 16 residues. With 3 bases clipped from V and 0 bases from J, the junction kept 5 bases outside the gene matches. The CDR3 region has the DNA TGCGCCAGCAGCTCTCTAGCGGCTACGAACACCGGGGAGCTGTTTTTT. Translated, it gives CASSSLAATNTGELFF.

V is TRBV3-1 and J is TRBJ2-1; possible D gene TRBD1, 6 bases. Germline lookup yields CDR1 LGHDT and CDR2 YNNKEL (reference sequence). The CDR3 extends over 13 amino acids. V dropped 6 bases and J dropped 8 bases, with 14 bases sitting between them. CDR3 sequence: CASRRSQGYEQFF. The CDR3 nucleotides read TGTGCCAGCAGACGGTCACAGGGTTATGAGCAGTTCTTC.

This clonotype was detected ten times or more. The chain uses TRBV6-5 and TRBJ1-2; D is unclear. The germline V and J ends were trimmed by 4 bases and 6 bases, with 15 bases remaining between them. From germline, CDR1 is MNHEY and CDR2 SVGAGI. This CDR3 has 14 amino acids. In nucleotides, the CDR3 is TGTGCCAGCAGTTGGACGGGAGCTTCAGATGGCTACACCTTC. Its protein product is CASSWTGASDGYTF.

Many counts were recorded for this clonotype. The rearrangement links TRBV4-2 to TRBJ1-1; 8 bases map to TRBD1. CDR3 length: 18 residues. The germline CDR1 and CDR2 sequences are LGHNA and YNFKEQ. Germline trimming cut 3 bases from V and 3 bases from J; bases unmatched to any gene: 15. CDR3 protein: CASSHPSDGQGPYTEAFF. In DNA form, the CDR3 reads TGTGCCAGCAGCCACCCTTCGGATGGACAGGGACCATACACTGAAGCTTTCTTT.

The chain links TRBV5-5 to TRBJ2-7; 8 bases line up with TRBD1. Germline V gives CDR1 SGHKS, CDR2 YYEKEE (reference sequence). The CDR3 sequence is 16 residues long. Trimming cost V 0 bases and J 6 bases; bases outside gene matches: 11. CDR3 sequence (DNA): TGTGCCAGCAGCTTGGACCTGGACAGGGAGAAATTCGAGCAGTACGTC. Its protein product is CASSLDLDREKFEQYV.

V gene TRBV29-1 combines with J gene TRBJ2-7; D may match TRBD1 or TRBD2 (5 bases each). Looked up from germline, CDR1 is SQVTM and CDR2 is ANQGSEA. The CDR3 consists of 14 residues. V lost 6 bases to trimming and J lost 9 bases, with 24 bases between them. CDR3 in DNA: TGCAGCGTGGAACTGGGGGAGACTCCTTCCGTGCAGTACTTC. Its translation: CSVELGETPSVQYF.

The J gene is TRBJ1-1, the V gene TRBV27; tentatively, D is TRBD1 (5 bases). This CDR3 contains 15 residues. Germline lookup yields CDR1 MNHEY and CDR2 SMNVEV (reference sequence). The V end lost 0 bases, the J end lost 2 bases, and 10 bases lay between the germline ends. The CDR3 nucleotides are TGTGCCAGCAGTTTATCGCGACAGACTAACACTGAAGCTTTCTTT. This gives the protein CASSLSRQTNTEAFF.

This clonotype has just a few counts. The V and J genes are TRBV7-9 and TRBJ1-5; 7 bases agree with TRBD1. Germline values: CDR1 SEHNR, CDR2 FQNEAQ (reference sequence). The CDR3 spans 14 residues. V gave up 3 bases and J gave up 4 bases; unmatched junction bases: 3. CDR3: CASSFGTANQPQHF. In DNA, the CDR3 is TGTGCCAGCAGCTTCGGGACAGCTAATCAGCCCCAGCATTTT.

The chain recombines TRBV19 with TRBJ2-1, with a possible D match to TRBD2 (7 bases). The V end was cut by 2 bases, the J end by 7 bases, with 18 bases between. This CDR3 region has 16 residues. Per germline, CDR1 LNHDA and CDR2 SQIVND (reference sequence). The CDR3 reads CASSIRGISGPNEQFF. In nucleotides, the CDR3 is TGTGCCAGTAGTATAAGGGGGATTAGCGGGCCGAATGAGCAGTTCTTC.

This clonotype was seen ten or more times. The chain carries TRBV20-1 and TRBJ2-3; D is undetermined. CDR3 length equals 16 residues. Trimming removed 1 base from V and 2 bases from J, with 16 bases in between. From germline, CDR1 is DFQATT and CDR2 SNEGSKA (reference sequence). CDR3 protein: CSARAVSEVATDTQYF. CDR3 bases: TGCAGTGCTAGAGCGGTGTCCGAGGTTGCCACAGATACGCAGTATTTT.

This clonotype occurred many times. The chain couples TRBV7-3 to TRBJ2-6; D perhaps matches TRBD1 (5 bases). Trimming took off 2 bases at V and 0 bases at J, with 8 bases between the two ends. The germline V gene has CDR1 SGHTA and CDR2 FQGTGA. This CDR3 is 16 amino acids long. Here the CDR3 reads CASSLGQPSGANVLTF. DNA for the CDR3: TGTGCCAGCAGCTTAGGACAACCCTCTGGGGCCAACGTCCTGACTTTC. The whole variable domain, filled in from reference TRBV7-3 and TRBJ2-6, reads GAGVSQTPSNKVTEKGKYVELRCDPISGHTALYWYRQSLGQGPEFLIYFQGTGAADDSGLPNDRFFAVRPEGSVSTLKIQRTERGDSAVYLCASSLGQPSGANVLTFGAGSRLTVL.

This clonotype was seen repeatedly, ten times or more. This chain connects TRBV12-3 or TRBV12-4 to TRBJ2-1; 9 positions agree with TRBD2. V lost 6 bases, J lost 11 bases, and 11 bases stayed unmatched. This CDR3 is 14 amino acids long. The CDR3 DNA reads as TGTGCCAGCAGGGATCCGGGACTAGCTGGTAAGCAGTTCTTC. Its translation is CASRDPGLAGKQFF.

The chain uses TRBV6-5 and TRBJ2-3; the match to TRBD1 covers 9 bases. J gave up 0 bases and V 4 bases, and 5 bases lay outside the gene matches. From germline, CDR1 is MNHEY and CDR2 SVGAGI. CDR3 length equals 16 residues. The CDR3 loop reads CASSSGQGISTDTQYF. The CDR3 DNA follows: TGTGCCAGCAGTTCCGGACAGGGGATCAGCACAGATACGCAGTATTTT.

The chain has TRBV13 and TRBJ2-3, with 12 bases aligning to TRBD1. The CDR3 spans 15 residues. From germline, CDR1 is PRHDT and CDR2 FYEKMQ (reference sequence). The V segment lost 4 bases and the J segment 4 bases; nucleotides outside the gene matches: 3. The CDR3 DNA sequence: TGTGCCAGCAGCTCCCGGGACAGGGGGCCAGATACGCAGTATTTT. Amino acid sequence: CASSSRDRGPDTQYF.

This clonotype was picked up a small number of times. The chain employs TRBV2 and TRBJ1-6; the match to TRBD1 covers 7 bases. Germline CDR1 is SNHLY and CDR2 is FYNNEI. The junction had 3 bases not matched to a gene; V was cut back by 6 bases and J by 7 bases. There are 13 residues in the CDR3. CDR3 sequence reads: CASSDRENSPLHF. The CDR3 coding sequence is TGTGCCAGCAGCGACAGGGAGAATTCACCCCTCCACTTT.

This clonotype occurred many times. The rearrangement joins TRBV6-2 or TRBV6-3 to TRBJ1-5; TRBD1 agrees at 7 bases. The germline gives CDR1 MNHEY, CDR2 SVGEGT. This CDR3 has 15 residues. Losses at the gene ends were 7 bases for V and 6 bases for J; bases not matched to a gene: 12. In DNA, the CDR3 is TGTGCCAGCAAGGAGGGAGACAGGGCGGCTCAGCCCCAGCATTTT. Amino acid sequence: CASKEGDRAAQPQHF.

This clonotype was recorded at least ten times. The V and J genes are TRBV10-3 and TRBJ2-3; 10 bases agree with TRBD2. Trimming took 0 bases from V and 2 from J; bases not matched to a gene: 2. This CDR3 has 16 amino acids. Germline V gene sequence: CDR1 ENHRY, CDR2 SYGVKD. The CDR3 region has the DNA TGTGCCATCAGTGAGTCAGGACTAGCGGCCACAGATACGCAGTATTTT. It yields the protein CAISESGLAATDTQYF.

This clonotype was recorded at least ten times. The rearrangement uses TRBV6-6 and TRBJ2-5; possible D gene TRBD1, 6 bases. V lost 5 bases to trimming and J lost 5 bases, with 12 bases between them. CDR3 length: 13 amino acids. Germline values: CDR1 MNHNY, CDR2 SVGAGI (reference sequence). CDR3 DNA: TGTGCCAGCAGTACAGGGTATAGGGAGACCCAGTACTTC. Amino acid sequence: CASSTGYRETQYF.

This clonotype occurred many times. V and J are TRBV25-1 and TRBJ2-1, with D perhaps TRBD2 (7 bases). The CDR3 is made up of 16 amino acids. The germline V and J ends were trimmed by 4 bases and 7 bases, with 20 bases remaining between them. Per the germline V gene, CDR1 is MGHDK and CDR2 is SYGVNS. Written as DNA, the CDR3 is TGTGCCAGCAGTGGTCGGGGGGCGGGAGTATCAAATGAGCAGTTCTTC. Translated: CASSGRGAGVSNEQFF.

This clonotype was recorded a few times. This chain uses TRBV12-3 or TRBV12-4 with TRBJ2-3; no definite D call. The ends were cut back, 3 bases at V and 1 base at J, with 8 bases in the middle. The CDR3 totals 14 residues. CDR3 sequence (DNA): TGTGCCAGCAGTTTGTTCCAGGGCACAGATACGCAGTATTTT. This codes for CASSLFQGTDTQYF.

This clonotype came up a few times. The chain combines TRBV27 with TRBJ1-5; D ambiguous. The CDR3 has 12 residues. CDR1 and CDR2 (germline): MNHEY, SMNVEV (reference sequence). V was clipped by 4 bases and J by 3 bases, with 4 bases between them. CDR3 nucleotide sequence: TGTGCCAGCAGTTCTTTCAATCAGCCCCAGCATTTT. This sequence encodes CASSSFNQPQHF.

This clonotype was recorded a few times. This rearrangement joins TRBV6-1 to TRBJ1-5; TRBD1 matches 9 bases. Trimming cost V 6 bases and J 7 bases; bases outside gene matches: 4. The germline CDR1 and CDR2 sequences are MNHNS and SASEGT. This CDR3 spans 13 amino acids. CDR3 sequence: CASSGDRAQPQHF. CDR3 nucleotide sequence: TGTGCCAGCAGCGGGGACAGGGCCCAGCCCCAGCATTTT.

The chain uses TRBV6-2 or TRBV6-3 and TRBJ2-7, with D possibly TRBD2 on 6 matching bases. The CDR3 loop spans 11 amino acids. V lost 8 bases, J lost 5 bases, and 10 bases lay in between. Germline V CDR1 and CDR2: MNHEY, SVGEGT. The CDR3 DNA is TGTGCCAGCTCGGGAGTCAACGAGCAGTACTTC. This codes for CASSGVNEQYF.